The clone carrying this T cell receptor (beta chain) has only one observation. Seattle enrolled patients during active infection and tracked them longitudinally. The data belong to a study of blood T cell repertoires in COVID-19. On the study more broadly: The origin of the acute and convalescent COVID-19 samples was the United States, Italy and Spain. T cells, B-cell-depleted T cells, or PBMCs provided the cDNA or gDNA that served as material.

This CDR3 has 15 amino acids. Trimming took 0 bases from V and 2 from J; bases not matched to a gene: 4. The germline gives CDR1 SGHNT, CDR2 YYREEE (reference sequence). Original processing methods: Amplification with reference gene primers provided the estimates of nucleated cell counts. Sequencing was performed with immunoSEQ multiplex PCR; in TCRdb, only in-frame clones are kept and a portion is missing. V, J and clone size reflect that table, while D and trimming were determined from the DNA. This table has about 180,000 clones, 80% to 90% appearing once. The sample comprised peripheral blood. The J gene is TRBJ2-5, the V gene TRBV5-4; 7 nucleotides match TRBD2. The clonotype was recovered from a woman between 45 and 65 years old with COVID-19, enrolled during active disease. CDR3 sequence (DNA): TGTGCCAGCAGCTTGGGTGGGGAGGGGCAAGAGACCCAGTACTTC. Translating gives CASSLGGEGQETQYF.